This section outlines one T cell receptor beta chain sequence together with its context. What it recognizes is unknown. CDR1 is SEHNR, CDR2 FQNEAQ, per germline (reference sequence). The CDR3 sequence is 16 residues long. The V and J ends lost 5 bases and 2 bases, in that order; junction bases with no gene match: 7. The data stem from a study of OX40 agonist ivuxolimab in advanced cancers. The study, taken as a whole, reports: Dose levels from 0.1 to 3.0 mg/kg saw CD4+ and CD8+ blood T cells expand clonally by week 6. The investigators did not determine what antigen specificity the expanded peripheral T cells had.

The data were produced by immunoSEQ multiplex PCR, yet TCRdb's version contains in-frame clones alone and is incomplete. In the table there are about 80,000 clones, approximately 92% of which are singletons. Source: CD4+ or CD8+ T cells sorted from blood, taken in a trial of the OX40 agonist ivuxolimab. The chain links TRBV7-9 to TRBJ2-1; TRBD2 matches at 9 bases. The receptor was derived from an adult with an advanced solid tumor such as melanoma, head and neck, liver or kidney cancer. CDR3 region: CASSPAGGRPYNEQFF. DNA for the CDR3: TGTGCCAGCAGCCCCGCGGGGGGGCGCCCCTACAATGAGCAGTTCTTC.